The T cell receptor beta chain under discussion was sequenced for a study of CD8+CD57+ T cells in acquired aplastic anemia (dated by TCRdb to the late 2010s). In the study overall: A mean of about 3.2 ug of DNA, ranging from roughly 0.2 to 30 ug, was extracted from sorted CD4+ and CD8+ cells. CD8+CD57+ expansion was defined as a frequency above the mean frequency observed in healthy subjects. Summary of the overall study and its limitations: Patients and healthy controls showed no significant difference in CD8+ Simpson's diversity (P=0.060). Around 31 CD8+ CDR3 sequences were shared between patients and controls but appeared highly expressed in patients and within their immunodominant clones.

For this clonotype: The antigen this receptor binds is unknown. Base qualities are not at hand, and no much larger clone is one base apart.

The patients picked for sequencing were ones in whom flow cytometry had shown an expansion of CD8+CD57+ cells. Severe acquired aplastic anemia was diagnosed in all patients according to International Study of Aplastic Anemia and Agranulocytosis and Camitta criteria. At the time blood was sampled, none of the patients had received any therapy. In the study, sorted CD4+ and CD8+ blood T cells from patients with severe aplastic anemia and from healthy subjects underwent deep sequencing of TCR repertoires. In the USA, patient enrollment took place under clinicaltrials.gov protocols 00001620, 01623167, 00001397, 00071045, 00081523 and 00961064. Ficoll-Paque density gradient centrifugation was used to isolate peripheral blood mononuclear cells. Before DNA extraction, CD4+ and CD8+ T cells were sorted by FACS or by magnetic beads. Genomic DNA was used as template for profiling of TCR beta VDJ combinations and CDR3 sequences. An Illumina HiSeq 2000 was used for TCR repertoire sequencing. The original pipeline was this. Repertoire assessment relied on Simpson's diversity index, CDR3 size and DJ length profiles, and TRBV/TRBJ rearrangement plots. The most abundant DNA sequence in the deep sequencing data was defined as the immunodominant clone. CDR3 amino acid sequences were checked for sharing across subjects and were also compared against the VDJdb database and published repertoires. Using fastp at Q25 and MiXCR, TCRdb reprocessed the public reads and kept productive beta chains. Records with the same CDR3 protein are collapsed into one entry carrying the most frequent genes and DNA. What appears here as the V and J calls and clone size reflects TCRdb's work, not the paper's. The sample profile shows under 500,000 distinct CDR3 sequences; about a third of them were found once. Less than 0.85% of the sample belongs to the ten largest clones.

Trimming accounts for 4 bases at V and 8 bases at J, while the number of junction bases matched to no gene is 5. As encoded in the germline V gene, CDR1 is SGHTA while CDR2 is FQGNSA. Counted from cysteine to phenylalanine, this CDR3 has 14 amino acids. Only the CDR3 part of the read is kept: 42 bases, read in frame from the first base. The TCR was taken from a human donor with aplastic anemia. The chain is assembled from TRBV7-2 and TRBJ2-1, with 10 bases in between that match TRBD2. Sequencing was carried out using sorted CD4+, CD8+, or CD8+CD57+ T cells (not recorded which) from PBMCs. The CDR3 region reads CASSSSGTSDEQFF. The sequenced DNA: TGTGCCAGCAGCTCATCCGGGACTAGCGATGAGCAGTTCTTC.